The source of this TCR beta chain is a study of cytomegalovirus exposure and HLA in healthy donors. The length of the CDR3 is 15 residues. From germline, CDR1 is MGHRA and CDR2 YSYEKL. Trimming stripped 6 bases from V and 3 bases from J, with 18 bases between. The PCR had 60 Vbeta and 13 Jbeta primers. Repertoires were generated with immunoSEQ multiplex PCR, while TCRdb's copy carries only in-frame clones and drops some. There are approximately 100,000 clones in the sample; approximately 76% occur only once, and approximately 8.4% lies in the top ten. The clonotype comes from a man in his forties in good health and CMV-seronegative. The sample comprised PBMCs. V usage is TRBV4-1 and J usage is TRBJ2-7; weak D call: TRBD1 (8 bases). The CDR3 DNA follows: TGCGCCAGCAGGCCCACAGGGGGGGACTACTACGAGCAGTACTTC. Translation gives CASRPTGGDYYEQYF.